This passage covers 27 T cell receptor beta chains from one sample sequenced in a study of T-cell reconstitution after alpha-beta-depleted transplantation in children. Unique molecular identifiers were incorporated when the TCRbeta library was constructed. In TCRdb, the PCR reads were re-called with MiXCR into one record per CDR3 protein. The sample has 200,000 to 250,000 distinct CDR3 sequences; about 25% are singletons. Sequenced material: PBMCs, taken before TCRalphabeta/CD19-depleted stem cell transplant. The receptors were sampled from a girl between 2 and 10 years old with Fanconi anemia, due to receive a stem cell transplant.

The chain employs TRBV20-1 and TRBJ2-2; D gene uncertain. Germline CDR1 and CDR2: DFQATT and SNEGSKA (reference sequence). The CDR3 spans 13 residues. V lost 3 bases to trimming and J lost 0 bases, with 5 bases between them. The CDR3 DNA is TGCAGTGCTAGCTCCCCGAACACCGGGGAGCTGTTTTTT. This sequence encodes CSASSPNTGELFF.

This clonotype has ten or more counts. The chain has TRBV27 and TRBJ2-3; TRBD1 might be the D (6 bases). Germline CDR1 and CDR2: MNHEY and SMNVEV (reference sequence). V dropped 11 bases and J dropped 14 bases, with 20 bases sitting between them. This CDR3 spans 11 amino acids. The CDR3 protein is CAATQGYGWYF. CDR3 nucleotides: TGTGCCGCAACACAGGGTTATGGTTGGTATTTT.

This chain links TRBV12-2 with TRBJ2-7; the DNA was not compared with TRBD1, the D call given in the table. TRBV12-2 is a pseudogene. This CDR3 is built from 15 residues. CDR3 nucleotide sequence: TGTGCAAGTCGCTCTACCGGGACAGGGGAATACGAGCAGTACTTC. This codes for CASRSTGTGEYEQYF.

Comments on this clonotype: Here the CDR3 omits its conserved ending phenylalanine or tryptophan, so a read error is the likely source. The DNA is omitted, as the CDR3 cannot be located on it reliably, and the CDR3 follows TCRdb's listing. The chain carries TRBV27 and TRBJ1-1; the DNA was not used to check the table's D call, TRBD1. Germline V gives CDR1 MNHEY, CDR2 SMNVEV (reference sequence). The CDR3 numbers 11 amino acids, ends counted. This CDR3 is CASRILSITQG.

As to this clonotype: At one end the junction does not follow the germline gene, possibly because of a read error. The chain is built from TRBV29-1 and TRBJ1-2, with TRBD1 matching 7 bases. Germline CDR1 reads SQVTM; CDR2 reads ANQGSEA. There are 11 residues in the CDR3. The CDR3 protein is CSVEDPGQLRF. Here the CDR3 DNA reads TGCAGCGTGGAAGACCCGGGACAGCTTAGATTC.

This rearrangement joins TRBV20-1 to TRBJ2-7; the match to TRBD1 covers 12 bases. The CDR3 consists of 16 residues. Germline V gene lookup returns CDR1 DFQATT and CDR2 SNEGSKA (reference sequence). Trimming took 5 bases from V and 7 from J; bases not matched to a gene: 15. The CDR3 coding sequence is TGCAGTGCTGACCCTATAGCGGGACAGGGGGCTGGGGAGCAGTACTTC. Its protein product is CSADPIAGQGAGEQYF.

The sample holds many counts of this clonotype. This rearrangement joins TRBV29-1 to TRBJ2-3, with 11 positions matching TRBD2. The CDR3 covers 14 residues. V trimming: 3 bases; J trimming: 3 bases; junction bases outside the gene matches: 2. Germline CDR1 reads SQVTM; CDR2 reads ANQGSEA. CDR3 sequence: CSVDWTSGTDTQYF. The CDR3 nucleotides are TGCAGCGTTGACTGGACTAGCGGGACAGATACGCAGTATTTT.

This clonotype was seen only a few times. The chain carries TRBV28 and TRBJ2-5; TRBD1 matches at 9 bases. Trimming removed 2 bases from V and 5 bases from J; junction bases left unmatched: 9. The germline CDR1 and CDR2 sequences are MDHEN and SYDVKM. The CDR3 has 16 amino acids. CDR3 region: CASSLATGGTEETQYF. CDR3 coding DNA: TGTGCCAGCAGTTTAGCCACAGGGGGCACGGAGGAGACCCAGTACTTC.

This clonotype was seen ten or more times. This chain uses TRBV20-1 with TRBJ2-1, with TRBD2 matching 8 bases. V shed 0 bases, J shed 4 bases, and the junction held 8 bases outside the gene matches. In germline, CDR1 is DFQATT, CDR2 SNEGSKA (reference sequence). The CDR3 runs to 16 residues. This CDR3 is CSARDRWREEYNEQFF. The CDR3 DNA reads as TGCAGTGCTAGAGATCGATGGCGGGAGGAATACAATGAGCAGTTCTTC.

This chain joins TRBV9 and TRBJ2-1, with 7 nucleotides matching TRBD2. This CDR3 is built from 16 residues. CDR1 is SGDLS and CDR2 is YYNGEE in the germline V gene. The junction had 7 bases not matched to a gene; V was cut back by 0 bases and J by 4 bases. DNA of the CDR3: TGTGCCAGCAGCGTAGGGTATAGCGGGCATTACAATGAGCAGTTCTTC. It translates to CASSVGYSGHYNEQFF.

As regards this clonotype: The germline gene is not matched at one end of the junction; a read error may be the cause. The CDR3 region is CANSAPTSMAPNEQFF. The CDR3 DNA reads TGTGCCAACAGTGCCCCGACTAGTATGGCACCGAATGAGCAGTTCTTC. This rearrangement joins TRBV25-1 to TRBJ2-1, with D perhaps matching TRBD2 (6 bases). Germline CDR1 MGHDK, CDR2 SYGVNS. The CDR3 sequence is 16 residues long.

This clonotype appeared a few times. The V call is TRBV29-1, the J call TRBJ2-1; D remains ambiguous. CDR1 and CDR2 (germline): SQVTM, ANQGSEA. The V end lost 4 bases, the J end lost 3 bases, and 7 bases lay between the germline ends. The CDR3 is 12 residues long. The CDR3 DNA reads TGCAGCGTTGTTGACGGCTACAATGAGCAGTTCTTC. Its protein is CSVVDGYNEQFF.

This clonotype was detected ten times or more. The V call is TRBV20-1, the J call TRBJ2-7; D is unclear. CDR3 length: 11 amino acids. Germline CDR1 reads DFQATT; CDR2 reads SNEGSKA (reference sequence). Trimming stripped 6 bases from V and 2 bases from J, with 8 bases between. As DNA, the CDR3 is TGCAGTGCGAGGCAGACCTACGAGCAGTACTTC. Translated, it gives CSARQTYEQYF.

This clonotype was counted between two and nine times. This sequence joins TRBV20-1 and TRBJ2-7, with 8 positions matching TRBD2. Germline V gives CDR1 DFQATT, CDR2 SNEGSKA (reference sequence). V lost 5 bases, J lost 4 bases, and 10 bases stayed unmatched. CDR3 length: 14 amino acids. This CDR3 is CSAGGLAIVYEQYF. The CDR3 DNA sequence: TGCAGTGCTGGCGGACTAGCTATCGTATACGAGCAGTACTTC.

The chain employs TRBV25-1 and TRBJ2-1, with 9 bases fitting TRBD2. The CDR3 runs to 12 residues. V lost 8 bases to trimming and J lost 9 bases; unmatched junction nucleotides: 5. From germline, CDR1 is MGHDK and CDR2 SYGVNS. The CDR3 nucleotides are TGTGCCAGCTCTAGCGGGGTCTTTGAGCAGTTCTTC. This translates into CASSSGVFEQFF.

This clonotype was seen ten or more times. This chain joins TRBV29-1 and TRBJ2-7, with D maybe TRBD2 (6 bases). Trimming took 5 bases from V and 3 from J, leaving 14 bases between them. Germline CDR1 and CDR2: SQVTM and ANQGSEA. The CDR3 is made up of 13 amino acids. The CDR3 is CSVTFSGDYEQYF. The CDR3 DNA reads as TGCAGCGTTACCTTCTCGGGGGACTACGAGCAGTACTTC.

This clonotype was seen at least ten times. The chain links TRBV6-1 to TRBJ2-1; D gene ambiguous. V lost 4 bases, J lost 5 bases, and 9 bases lay in between. The CDR3 is made up of 13 amino acids. Germline V gene sequence: CDR1 MNHNS, CDR2 SASEGT. The CDR3 coding sequence is TGTGCCAGCAGTGTTGGGTCCCACAATGAGCAGTTCTTC. Protein: CASSVGSHNEQFF.

The rearrangement joins TRBV28 to TRBJ2-7; 8 nucleotides line up with TRBD2. The V gene's germline CDR1 is MDHEN and CDR2 SYDVKM. This CDR3 is 16 amino acids long. V shed 0 bases and J 1 base; nucleotides not matched to a gene: 5. CDR3 nucleotide sequence: TGTGCCAGCAGTTTATGGGTACTAGCGGTATCCTACGAGCAGTACTTC. This sequence encodes CASSLWVLAVSYEQYF.

The V gene is TRBV6-1, the J gene TRBJ2-3; 12 nucleotides line up with TRBD2. CDR1 is MNHNS, CDR2 SASEGT, per germline. The CDR3 consists of 18 residues. V dropped 6 bases and J dropped 2; count of bases not matched to a gene: 12. The CDR3 sequence is CASSRGVPSGGDTDTQYF. In DNA, the CDR3 is TGTGCCAGCAGCCGTGGGGTCCCTAGCGGGGGGGACACAGATACGCAGTATTTT.

This chain links TRBV5-4 with TRBJ1-1, with D possibly TRBD1 on 6 matching bases. Germline V gene lookup returns CDR1 SGHNT and CDR2 YYREEE (reference sequence). V dropped 0 bases and J dropped 1 base, with 10 bases sitting between them. This CDR3 is 15 amino acids long. CDR3 amino acids: CASSLGAGANTEAFF. The CDR3 DNA reads TGTGCCAGCAGCTTGGGTGCAGGGGCGAACACTGAAGCTTTCTTT.

For this clonotype: Germline and junction disagree at one end, which may indicate a read error. The chain is built from TRBV7-3 and TRBJ2-4; TRBD1 matches 7 bases. Germline V gene lookup returns CDR1 SGHTA and CDR2 FQGTGA. This CDR3 comprises 17 residues. As DNA, the CDR3 is TGTGCCAGCAGCTTAGAGGCGGGCAGGGGGTCCAAAAACATTCATTACTTC. Translating gives CASSLEAGRGSKNIHYF.

This clonotype was counted between two and nine times. The V gene is TRBV5-6, the J gene TRBJ2-3; 7 positions agree with TRBD2. CDR1 and CDR2 from the germline V gene are SGHDT and YYEEEE. The CDR3 runs to 15 residues. The junction had 8 bases not matched to a gene; V was cut back by 4 bases and J by 3 bases. The CDR3 DNA is TGTGCCAGCAGCCCGGGGGGTAGGGAAACAGATACGCAGTATTTT. Translation: CASSPGGRETDTQYF.

J is TRBJ1-5 and V is TRBV29-1; D is ambiguous. The CDR3 totals 13 residues. Germline CDR1 reads SQVTM; CDR2 reads ANQGSEA. Trimming cost V 4 bases and J 0 bases, with 7 bases left between them. The CDR3: CSVADDSNQPQHF. The CDR3 DNA is TGCAGCGTTGCAGATGATAGCAATCAGCCCCAGCATTTT.

CDR3 in DNA: TGCGCCAGCAGCTTGGTGGTCCGGAACACCGGGGAGCTGTTTTTT. Amino acid sequence: CASSLVVRNTGELFF. This chain joins TRBV5-1 and TRBJ2-2; D gene uncertain. Trimming removed 0 bases from V and 1 base from J, with 7 bases in between. Germline CDR1 and CDR2: SGHRS and YFSETQ. This CDR3 has 15 residues.

This clonotype was detected many times. The chain carries TRBV10-3 and TRBJ2-7; 8 nucleotides align to TRBD1. The V and J ends lost 10 bases and 2 bases, in that order; junction bases with no gene match: 7. The CDR3 is 13 residues long. Germline CDR1 ENHRY, CDR2 SYGVKD. The CDR3 sequence is CASEDRVAYEQYF. In DNA form, the CDR3 reads TGTGCCAGCGAGGACAGGGTGGCCTACGAGCAGTACTTC.

This clonotype was seen ten or more times. The V and J genes are TRBV28 and TRBJ2-2; TRBD1 agrees at 7 bases. Germline CDR1 is MDHEN and CDR2 is SYDVKM. With 5 bases clipped from V and 5 bases from J, the junction kept 8 bases outside the gene matches. This CDR3 region has 15 residues. CDR3 in amino acids: CASSRDRVRTGELFF. The CDR3 region has the DNA TGTGCCAGCAGTAGAGACAGGGTCAGGACCGGGGAGCTGTTTTTT. Full variable domain (outside the CDR3, taken from reference TRBV28 and TRBJ2-2): DVKVTQSSRYLVKRTGEKVFLECVQDMDHENMFWYRQDPGLGLRLIYFSYDVKMKEKGDIPEGYSVSREKKERFSLILESASTNQTSMYLCASSRDRVRTGELFFGEGSRLTVL.

This clonotype was counted at least ten times. This chain links TRBV29-1 with TRBJ1-6; tentative D call: TRBD1 (5 bases). The germline V gene has CDR1 SQVTM and CDR2 ANQGSEA. The ends were cut back, 4 bases at V and 6 bases at J, with 10 bases in the middle. The CDR3 spans 13 residues. For the CDR3, the DNA is TGCAGCGTTGGGGAAAGGGGTAATTCACCCCTCCACTTT. It codes for CSVGERGNSPLHF.